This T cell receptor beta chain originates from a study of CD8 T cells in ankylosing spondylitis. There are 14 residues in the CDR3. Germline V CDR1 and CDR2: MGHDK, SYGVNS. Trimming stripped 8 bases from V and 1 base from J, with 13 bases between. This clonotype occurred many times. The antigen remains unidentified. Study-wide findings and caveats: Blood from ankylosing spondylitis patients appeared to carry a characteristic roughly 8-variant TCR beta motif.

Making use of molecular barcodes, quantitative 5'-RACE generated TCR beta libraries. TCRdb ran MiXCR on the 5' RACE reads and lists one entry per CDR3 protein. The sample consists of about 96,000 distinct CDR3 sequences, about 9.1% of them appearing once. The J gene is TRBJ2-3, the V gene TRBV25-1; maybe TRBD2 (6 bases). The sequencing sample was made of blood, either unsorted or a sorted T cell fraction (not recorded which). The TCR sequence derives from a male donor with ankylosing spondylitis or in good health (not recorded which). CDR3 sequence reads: CASSGTGGTDTQYF. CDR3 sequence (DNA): TGTGCCAGCTCAGGGACGGGGGGCACAGATACGCAGTATTTT.